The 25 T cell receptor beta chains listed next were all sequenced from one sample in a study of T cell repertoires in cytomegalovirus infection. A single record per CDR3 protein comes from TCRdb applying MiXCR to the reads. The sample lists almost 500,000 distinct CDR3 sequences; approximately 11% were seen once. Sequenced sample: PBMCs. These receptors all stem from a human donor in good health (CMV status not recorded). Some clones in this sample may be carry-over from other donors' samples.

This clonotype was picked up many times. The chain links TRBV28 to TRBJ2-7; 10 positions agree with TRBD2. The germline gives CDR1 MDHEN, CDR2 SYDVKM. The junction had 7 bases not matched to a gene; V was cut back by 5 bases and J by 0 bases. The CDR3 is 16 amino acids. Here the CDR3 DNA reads TGTGCCAGCAGTGGCCCACTAGCGGGGTACTCCTACGAGCAGTACTTC. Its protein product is CASSGPLAGYSYEQYF.

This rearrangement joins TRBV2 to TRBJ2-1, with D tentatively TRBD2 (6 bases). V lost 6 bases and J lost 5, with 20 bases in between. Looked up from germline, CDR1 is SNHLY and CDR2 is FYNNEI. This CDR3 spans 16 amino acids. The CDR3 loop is CASSTLGWREDNEQFF. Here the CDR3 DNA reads TGTGCCAGCAGCACCCTGGGCTGGCGGGAAGACAATGAGCAGTTCTTC.

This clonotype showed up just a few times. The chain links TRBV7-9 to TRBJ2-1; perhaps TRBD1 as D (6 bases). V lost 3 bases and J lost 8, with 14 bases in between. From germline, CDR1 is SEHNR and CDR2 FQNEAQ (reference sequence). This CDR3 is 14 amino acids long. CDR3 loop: CASSLGASFDEQFF. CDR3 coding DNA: TGTGCCAGCAGCTTGGGGGCATCCTTCGATGAGCAGTTCTTC.

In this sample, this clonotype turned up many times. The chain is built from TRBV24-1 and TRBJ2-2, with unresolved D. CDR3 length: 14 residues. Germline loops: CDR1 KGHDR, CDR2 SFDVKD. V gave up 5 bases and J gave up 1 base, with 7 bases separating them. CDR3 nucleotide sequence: TGTGCCACCAGTGGGACGAGGAACACCGGGGAGCTGTTTTTT. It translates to CATSGTRNTGELFF.

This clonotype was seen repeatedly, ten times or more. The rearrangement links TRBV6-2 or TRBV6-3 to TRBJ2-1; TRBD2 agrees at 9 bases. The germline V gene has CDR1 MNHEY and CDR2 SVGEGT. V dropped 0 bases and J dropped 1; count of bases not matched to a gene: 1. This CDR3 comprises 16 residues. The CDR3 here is CASSYSAGGSYNEQFF. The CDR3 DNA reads TGTGCCAGCAGTTACTCGGCGGGAGGGTCCTACAATGAGCAGTTCTTC.

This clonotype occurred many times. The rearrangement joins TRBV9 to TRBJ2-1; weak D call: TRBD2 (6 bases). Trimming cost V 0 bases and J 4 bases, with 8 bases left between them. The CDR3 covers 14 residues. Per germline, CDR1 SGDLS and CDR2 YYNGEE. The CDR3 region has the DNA TGTGCCAGCAGCGTAGATGGAGGGTACAATGAGCAGTTCTTC. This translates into CASSVDGGYNEQFF.

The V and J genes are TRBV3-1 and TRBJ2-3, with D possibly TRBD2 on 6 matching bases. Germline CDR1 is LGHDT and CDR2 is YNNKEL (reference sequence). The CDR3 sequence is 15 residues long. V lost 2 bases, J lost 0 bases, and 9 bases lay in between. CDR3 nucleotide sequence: TGTGCCAGCAGCCAAACCGGGACTAGCACAGATACGCAGTATTTT. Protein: CASSQTGTSTDTQYF.

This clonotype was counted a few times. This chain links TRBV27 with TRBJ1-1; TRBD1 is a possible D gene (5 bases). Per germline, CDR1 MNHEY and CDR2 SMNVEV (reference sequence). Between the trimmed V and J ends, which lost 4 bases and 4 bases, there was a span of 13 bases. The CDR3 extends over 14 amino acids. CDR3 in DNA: TGTGCCAGCAGTTCCGACAGAGTCTCCACTGAAGCTTTCTTT. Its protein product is CASSSDRVSTEAFF.

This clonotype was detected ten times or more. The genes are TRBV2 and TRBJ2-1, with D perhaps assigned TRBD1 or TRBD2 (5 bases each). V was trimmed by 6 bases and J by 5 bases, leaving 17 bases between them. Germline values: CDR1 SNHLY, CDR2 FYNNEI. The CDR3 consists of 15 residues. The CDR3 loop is CASSARGRGDNEQFF. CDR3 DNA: TGTGCCAGCAGCGCAAGGGGCCGAGGGGACAATGAGCAGTTCTTC.

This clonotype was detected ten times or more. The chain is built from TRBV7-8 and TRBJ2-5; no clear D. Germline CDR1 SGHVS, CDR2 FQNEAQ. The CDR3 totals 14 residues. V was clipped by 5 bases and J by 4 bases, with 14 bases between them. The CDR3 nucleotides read TGTGCCAGCAGCCGCGGACCCCCACGAGAGACCCAGTACTTC. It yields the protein CASSRGPPRETQYF.

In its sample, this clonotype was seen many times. The CDR3 DNA is TGTGCCAGCAGCTTCTCGAAAGGGAGCACAGATACGCAGTATTTT. It encodes CASSFSKGSTDTQYF. V usage is TRBV7-3 and J usage is TRBJ2-3; no firm D call. The CDR3 contains 15 residues. Deletions cut 3 bases from V and 0 bases from J, with 10 bases between. The germline gives CDR1 SGHTA, CDR2 FQGTGA.

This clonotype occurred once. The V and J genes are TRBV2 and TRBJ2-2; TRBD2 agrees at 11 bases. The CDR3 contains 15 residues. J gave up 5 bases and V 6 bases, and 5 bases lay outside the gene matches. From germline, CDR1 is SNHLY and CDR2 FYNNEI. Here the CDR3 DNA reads TGTGCCAGCAGAGATCTAGCGGGGGGAACCGGGGAGCTGTTTTTT. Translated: CASRDLAGGTGELFF.

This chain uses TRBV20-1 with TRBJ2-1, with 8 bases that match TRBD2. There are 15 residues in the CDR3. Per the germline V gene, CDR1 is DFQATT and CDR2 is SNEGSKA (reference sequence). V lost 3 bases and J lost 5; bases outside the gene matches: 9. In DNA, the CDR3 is TGCAGTGCTAGCCCCAGAAGCGGGGGAAACAATGAGCAGTTCTTC. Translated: CSASPRSGGNNEQFF.

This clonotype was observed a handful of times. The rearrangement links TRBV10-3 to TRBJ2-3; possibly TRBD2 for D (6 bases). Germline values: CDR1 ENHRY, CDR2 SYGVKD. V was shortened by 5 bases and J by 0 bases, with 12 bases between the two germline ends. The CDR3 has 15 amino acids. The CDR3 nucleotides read TGTGCCATCAGTCATAGCGGCCAGAGCACAGATACGCAGTATTTT. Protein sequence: CAISHSGQSTDTQYF.

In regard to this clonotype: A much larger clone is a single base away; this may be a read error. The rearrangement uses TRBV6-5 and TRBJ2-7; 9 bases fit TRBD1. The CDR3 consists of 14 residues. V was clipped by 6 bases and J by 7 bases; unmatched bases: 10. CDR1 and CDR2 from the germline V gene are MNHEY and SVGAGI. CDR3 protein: CASSFWDRANEQYF. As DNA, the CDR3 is TGTGCCAGCAGCTTCTGGGACAGGGCGAATGAGCAGTACTTC.

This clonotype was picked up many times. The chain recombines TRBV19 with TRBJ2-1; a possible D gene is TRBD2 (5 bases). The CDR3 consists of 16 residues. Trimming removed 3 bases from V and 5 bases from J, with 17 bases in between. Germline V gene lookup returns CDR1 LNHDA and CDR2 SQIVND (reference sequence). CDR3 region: CASSIEPGGGHNEQFF. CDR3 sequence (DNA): TGTGCCAGTAGTATCGAGCCGGGTGGAGGTCACAATGAGCAGTTCTTC.

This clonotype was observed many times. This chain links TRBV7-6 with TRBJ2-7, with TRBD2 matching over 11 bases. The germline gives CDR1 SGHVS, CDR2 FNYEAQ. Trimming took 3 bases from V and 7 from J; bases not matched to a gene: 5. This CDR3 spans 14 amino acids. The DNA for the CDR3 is TGTGCCAGCAGCTTGACTAGCGGGACGGCAGAGCAGTACTTC. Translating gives CASSLTSGTAEQYF.

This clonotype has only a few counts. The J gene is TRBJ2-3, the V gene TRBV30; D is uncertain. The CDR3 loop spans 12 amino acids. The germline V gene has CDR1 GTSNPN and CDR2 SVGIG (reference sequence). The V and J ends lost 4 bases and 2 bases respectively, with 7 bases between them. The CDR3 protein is CAWTSDTDTQYF. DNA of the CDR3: TGTGCCTGGACCTCGGACACAGATACGCAGTATTTT.

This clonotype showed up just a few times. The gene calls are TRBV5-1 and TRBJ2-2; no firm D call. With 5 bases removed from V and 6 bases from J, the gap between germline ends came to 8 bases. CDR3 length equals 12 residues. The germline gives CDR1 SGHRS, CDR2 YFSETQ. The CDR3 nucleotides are TGCGCCAGCAGGCCCAAATCCGGGGAGCTGTTTTTT. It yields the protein CASRPKSGELFF.

For the CDR3, the DNA is TGCAGCGTGGTACCCGGGACAGGGGGCGCGAATCGGGAGCAGTACTTC. Translation: CSVVPGTGGANREQYF. The V gene is TRBV29-1, the J gene TRBJ2-7, with 12 bases aligning to TRBD1. The CDR3 loop spans 16 amino acids. Germline trimming cut 6 bases from V and 7 bases from J; bases unmatched to any gene: 16. From germline, CDR1 is SQVTM and CDR2 ANQGSEA.

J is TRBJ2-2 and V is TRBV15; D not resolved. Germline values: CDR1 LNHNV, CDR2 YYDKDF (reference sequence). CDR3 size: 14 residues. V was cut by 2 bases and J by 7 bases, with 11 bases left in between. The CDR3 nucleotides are TGTGCCACCAGCAGATCGGTGATGGGCGGGGAGCTGTTTTTT. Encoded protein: CATSRSVMGGELFF.

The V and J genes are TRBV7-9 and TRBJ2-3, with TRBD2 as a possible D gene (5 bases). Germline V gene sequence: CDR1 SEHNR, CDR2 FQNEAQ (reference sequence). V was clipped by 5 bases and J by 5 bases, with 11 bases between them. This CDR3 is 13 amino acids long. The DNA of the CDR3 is TGTGCCAGCAGCCCCCCTGGGAGAGATACGCAGTATTTT. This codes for CASSPPGRDTQYF.

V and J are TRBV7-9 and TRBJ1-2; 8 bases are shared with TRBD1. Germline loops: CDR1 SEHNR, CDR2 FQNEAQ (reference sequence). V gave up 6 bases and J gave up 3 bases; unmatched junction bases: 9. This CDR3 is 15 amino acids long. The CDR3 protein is CASRKATGQDYGYTF. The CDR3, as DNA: TGTGCCAGCAGGAAGGCTACGGGACAGGACTATGGCTACACCTTC.

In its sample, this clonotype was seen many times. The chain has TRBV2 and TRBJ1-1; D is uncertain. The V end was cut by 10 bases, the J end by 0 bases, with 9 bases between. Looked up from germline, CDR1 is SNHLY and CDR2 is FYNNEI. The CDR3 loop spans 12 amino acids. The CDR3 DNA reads TGTGCCACCACGGCCATGAACACTGAAGCTTTCTTT. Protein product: CATTAMNTEAFF.

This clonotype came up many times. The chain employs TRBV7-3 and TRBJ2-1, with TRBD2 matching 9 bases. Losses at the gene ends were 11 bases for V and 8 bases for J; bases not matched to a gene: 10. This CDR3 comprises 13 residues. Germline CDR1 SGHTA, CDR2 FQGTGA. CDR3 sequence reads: CASASGTQYEQFF. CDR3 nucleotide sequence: TGTGCCTCCGCTAGCGGGACCCAATATGAGCAGTTCTTC.